What follows are 22 T cell receptor beta chains derived from one specimen sequenced in a study of T cell repertoires in cytomegalovirus infection. TCRdb analysed the reads with MiXCR anew, one entry per CDR3 protein. The sample lists some 600,000 distinct CDR3 sequences, 20% to 25% seen once, with 8% in the top ten. Sequencing input: CD8+ T cells from PBMCs. These receptor sequences come from a human donor in good health (CMV status not recorded). Some clones in this sample may be carry-over from other donors' samples.

The V gene is TRBV7-2, the J gene TRBJ1-6; D perhaps matches TRBD1 (5 bases). V lost 2 bases to trimming and J lost 8 bases, with 10 bases between them. The CDR3 sequence is 14 residues long. The V gene's germline CDR1 is SGHTA and CDR2 FQGNSA. The CDR3 loop is CASSLLDTYSPLHF. CDR3 nucleotide sequence: TGTGCCAGCAGCTTATTGGACACTTATTCACCCCTCCACTTT.

Points on this clonotype: Given the absence of the conserved phenylalanine or tryptophan at the CDR3 end, a read error is likely. V usage is TRBV7-2 and J usage is TRBJ2-1; D call uncertain. CDR1 and CDR2 (germline): SGHTA, FQGNSA. The CDR3 loop spans 17 amino acids. CDR3 protein: CASSLRVGSGPYNEQFS. CDR3 coding DNA: TGTGCCAGCAGCTTACGGGTTGGATCTGGCCCCTACAACGAGCAGTTCTCC.

Concerning this clonotype: Relative to the germline gene, one junction end is altered; a read error may explain this. The gene calls are TRBV6-2 or TRBV6-3 and TRBJ2-4; D may match TRBD1 or TRBD2 (5 bases each). The CDR3 loop spans 12 amino acids. From germline, CDR1 is MNHEY and CDR2 SVGEGT. The CDR3 loop is CASSYGTVVQDF. Written as DNA, the CDR3 is TGTGCCAGCAGTTACGGGACGGTTGTTCAGGACTTC.

J is TRBJ2-2 and V is TRBV5-4, with 14 bases that match TRBD2. Germline V lookup: CDR1 SGHNT, CDR2 YYREEE (reference sequence). The CDR3 has 18 amino acids. V shed 4 bases and J 0 bases; nucleotides not matched to a gene: 5. CDR3 nucleotide sequence: TGTGCCAGCAGCCCGGGACTAGCGGGGGACGCGAACACCGGGGAGCTGTTTTTT. Translation: CASSPGLAGDANTGELFF.

The chain couples TRBV28 to TRBJ2-7; perhaps D is TRBD1 or TRBD2 (5 bases each). Germline lookup yields CDR1 MDHEN and CDR2 SYDVKM. The CDR3 is 17 amino acids. Trimming took off 4 bases at V and 0 bases at J, with 19 bases between the two ends. CDR3 region: CASSSKKRGSSSYEQYV. The CDR3, as DNA: TGTGCCAGCAGTTCTAAGAAGAGGGGCTCAAGCTCCTACGAGCAGTACGTC.

In its sample, this clonotype was seen many times. The chain uses TRBV7-8 and TRBJ2-3; 7 nucleotides align to TRBD2. This CDR3 region has 15 residues. CDR1 SGHVS and CDR2 FQNEAQ come from the germline V gene. Trimming at V came to 9 bases and at J to 0 bases, leaving 9 bases not matched to a gene. CDR3 nucleotides: TGTGCCAGTCTTCTTCGGGGGGAAAGCACAGATACGCAGTATTTT. Its protein product is CASLLRGESTDTQYF.

There are many counts of this clonotype. CDR3 coding DNA: TGTGCCAGCAGCAACGAACAGGGCTACAGCGGGGAGCTGTTTTTT. Its translation is CASSNEQGYSGELFF. This chain links TRBV7-6 with TRBJ2-2, with a weak D call TRBD1 (6 bases). The CDR3 contains 15 residues. CDR1 is SGHVS, CDR2 FNYEAQ, per germline. V lost 5 bases to trimming and J lost 7 bases, with 17 bases between them.

This clonotype has just a few counts. J is TRBJ1-1 and V is TRBV27; D call uncertain. V lost 9 bases and J 1 base, leaving 12 bases between the germline ends. Germline V gives CDR1 MNHEY, CDR2 SMNVEV (reference sequence). This CDR3 comprises 13 residues. The CDR3 nucleotides are TGTGCCAGTTGGGAAGTTCGGAACACTGAAGCTTTCTTT. Its protein product is CASWEVRNTEAFF.

CDR3 sequence: CASSMGTTGELFF. The CDR3 DNA reads as TGTGCCAGCAGTATGGGAACCACCGGGGAGCTGTTTTTT. The chain couples TRBV28 to TRBJ2-2; D unclear. Trimming shortened V by 5 bases and J by 4 bases, and 8 bases separated the two germline ends. The CDR3 loop spans 13 amino acids. Germline CDR1 and CDR2: MDHEN and SYDVKM.

This clonotype was observed a few times. CDR3 in amino acids: CAILGQGIYEQYF. Here the CDR3 DNA reads TGTGCCATTCTGGGACAGGGGATCTACGAGCAGTACTTC. The chain couples TRBV2 to TRBJ2-7, with 10 bases fitting TRBD1. There are 13 residues in the CDR3. Trimming took 10 bases from V and 3 from J; bases not matched to a gene: 6. Germline CDR1 reads SNHLY; CDR2 reads FYNNEI. Full variable domain (rest looked up from reference TRBV2 and TRBJ2-7): EPEVTQTPSHQVTQMGQEVILRCVPISNHLYFYWYRQILGQKVEFLVSFYNNEISEKSEIFDDQFSVERPDGSNFTLKIRSTKLEDSAMYFCAILGQGIYEQYFGPGTRLTVT.

Concerning this clonotype: The junction and the germline gene differ at one end; a read error may be behind it. V is TRBV4-1 and J is TRBJ1-5; 9 bases are a match to TRBD1. CDR1 and CDR2 (germline): MGHRA, YSYEKL. The CDR3 covers 17 residues. CDR3 in amino acids: CASSQGGTGNSNQPQHF. The CDR3 bases are TGTGCCAGCAGCCAAGGAGGGACAGGGAATAGCAATCAGCCCCAGCATTTT.

This clonotype was observed a few times. This chain connects TRBV13 to TRBJ2-3; 9 nucleotides match TRBD2. Germline CDR1 PRHDT, CDR2 FYEKMQ (reference sequence). J gave up 3 bases and V 1 base, and 8 bases lay outside the gene matches. The CDR3 totals 17 residues. This chain's CDR3 is CASSLVGLAGRTDTQYF. In nucleotides, the CDR3 is TGTGCCAGCAGCTTAGTGGGTCTAGCGGGGCGTACAGATACGCAGTATTTT.

This clonotype has a count of ten or more. In DNA, the CDR3 is TGTGCCAGCAGCGGAACCAGCGGGGTCGAAGAGACCCAGTACTTC. Translating gives CASSGTSGVEETQYF. This rearrangement joins TRBV7-3 to TRBJ2-5; 7 nucleotides match TRBD2. Trimming removed 5 bases from V and 3 bases from J; junction bases left unmatched: 9. Germline lookup yields CDR1 SGHTA and CDR2 FQGTGA. This CDR3 contains 15 residues.

This clonotype showed up just once. The J gene is TRBJ1-1, the V gene TRBV20-1, with 7 bases aligning to TRBD1. This CDR3 spans 12 amino acids. CDR1 is DFQATT, CDR2 SNEGSKA, per germline (reference sequence). V lost 0 bases, J lost 10 bases, and 5 bases stayed unmatched. As DNA, the CDR3 is TGCAGTGCTAGAGAACAGGGGCCTGTAGCTTTCTTT. Residues: CSAREQGPVAFF.

This clonotype was detected ten times or more. The chain combines TRBV7-2 with TRBJ2-6, with 8 bases that match TRBD2. CDR1 is SGHTA and CDR2 is FQGNSA in the germline V gene. V lost 3 bases and J lost 2; bases outside the gene matches: 12. This CDR3 is built from 19 residues. The CDR3 nucleotides are TGTGCCAGCAGCTTGTTTTTGGCCGGGGGGGACGCTGGGGCCAACGTCCTGACTTTC. Amino acids: CASSLFLAGGDAGANVLTF.

This clonotype has just a few counts. The chain links TRBV6-6 to TRBJ2-3, with unresolved D. This CDR3 spans 15 amino acids. Deletions cut 2 bases from V and 4 bases from J, with 13 bases between. Germline-derived CDR1 and CDR2 are MNHNY and SVGAGI (reference sequence). CDR3 in amino acids: CASSYGETYPDTQYF. The CDR3 DNA sequence: TGTGCCAGCAGTTACGGGGAAACTTATCCAGATACGCAGTATTTT.

The chain joins TRBV10-3 to TRBJ2-7; the D gene is possibly TRBD2 (6 bases). CDR3 size: 15 residues. The V end lost 11 bases, the J end lost 1 base, and 21 bases lay between the germline ends. Germline CDR1 is ENHRY and CDR2 is SYGVKD. CDR3 sequence: CAVTRAPGTSYEQYF. For the CDR3, the DNA is TGTGCCGTCACTCGGGCTCCTGGGACTTCCTACGAGCAGTACTTC.

This rearrangement joins TRBV29-1 to TRBJ2-3; no clear D. Germline V gene lookup returns CDR1 SQVTM and CDR2 ANQGSEA. This CDR3 has 12 amino acids. V was shortened by 8 bases and J by 0 bases, with 9 bases between the two germline ends. Here the CDR3 reads CSTWLSTDTQYF. The CDR3 bases are TGCAGCACTTGGTTAAGCACAGATACGCAGTATTTT.

This chain connects TRBV6-6 to TRBJ1-5, with 9 bases that match TRBD1. The V gene's germline CDR1 is MNHNY and CDR2 SVGAGI (reference sequence). Losses at the gene ends were 2 bases for V and 6 bases for J; bases not matched to a gene: 5. The CDR3 has 15 residues. The CDR3 spells CASSYKQGAGQPQHF. The CDR3 region has the DNA TGTGCCAGCAGTTACAAACAGGGGGCTGGTCAGCCCCAGCATTTT.

This clonotype was found many times. The V call is TRBV7-2, the J call TRBJ2-1; D is possibly TRBD1 (6 bases). This CDR3 is built from 15 residues. The germline V and J ends were trimmed by 6 bases and 3 bases, with 15 bases remaining between them. Germline CDR1 reads SGHTA; CDR2 reads FQGNSA. The CDR3, as DNA: TGTGCCAGCAGAAGACCCGGGACATTCTACAATGAGCAGTTCTTC. Residues: CASRRPGTFYNEQFF.

This clonotype was detected a few times. The V gene is TRBV20-1, the J gene TRBJ1-2; D not resolved. Germline V gives CDR1 DFQATT, CDR2 SNEGSKA (reference sequence). There are 15 residues in the CDR3. V dropped 0 bases and J dropped 4 bases, with 15 bases sitting between them. The CDR3 DNA follows: TGCAGTGCTAGAGATGGGCAGATTGGCGGCTATGGCTACACCTTC. This encodes CSARDGQIGGYGYTF.

This clonotype appeared a few times. The V and J genes are TRBV2 and TRBJ2-3; TRBD1 aligns across 12 bases. This CDR3 is 14 amino acids long. From germline, CDR1 is SNHLY and CDR2 FYNNEI. V shed 6 bases, J shed 6 bases, and the junction held 4 bases outside the gene matches. CDR3 region: CASSRDRGHDTQYF. CDR3 DNA: TGTGCCAGCAGCCGGGACAGGGGGCATGATACGCAGTATTTT.